These 25 T cell receptor beta chains share one sample of origin, sequenced in a study of T cells after posttransplantation cyclophosphamide. A marrow graft followed busulfan-fludarabine conditioning, with cyclophosphamide on days +3 and +4. Repertoires were generated with immunoSEQ multiplex PCR, while TCRdb's copy carries only in-frame clones and drops some. The sample gives 7,000 to 9,500 clones, none seen only once, and the top ten clones hold roughly 3.6%. This material consisted of PBMCs, taken roughly 340 days after allogeneic stem cell transplant with posttransplant cyclophosphamide. Receptors originate from a male patient between 45 and 60 years old who received an allogeneic stem cell transplant from a related donor and was CMV-positive. A share of the T cells may be of graft donor origin.

Ten or more counts support this clone. The chain couples TRBV18 to TRBJ2-5; D might be TRBD1 (6 bases). CDR3 length: 15 residues. Trimming left V 4 bases short and J 2 bases short, with 14 bases between. Germline V gene lookup returns CDR1 KGHSH and CDR2 LQKENI. CDR3 sequence: CASSRSDRKQETQYF. For the CDR3, the DNA is TGTGCCAGCTCACGATCGGACAGAAAACAAGAGACCCAGTACTTC.

This clone was seen many times. The chain couples TRBV5-6 to TRBJ2-1; D remains ambiguous. The length of the CDR3 is 15 residues. The germline V and J ends were trimmed by 0 bases and 0 bases, with 7 bases remaining between them. In germline, CDR1 is SGHDT, CDR2 YYEEEE. The CDR3 DNA sequence: TGTGCCAGCAGCTTGGGAGGAAGCTCCTACAATGAGCAGTTCTTC. Its protein is CASSLGGSSYNEQFF.

This clone occurred many times. This rearrangement joins TRBV4-1 to TRBJ2-1; TRBD1 matches 8 bases. CDR1 and CDR2 from the germline V gene are MGHRA and YSYEKL. This CDR3 comprises 15 residues. Losses at the gene ends were 0 bases for V and 2 bases for J; bases not matched to a gene: 0. The CDR3 loop reads CASSQDRGPYNEQFF. The DNA for the CDR3 is TGCGCCAGCAGCCAAGACAGGGGGCCCTACAATGAGCAGTTCTTC.

The sample holds many counts of this clone. The V gene is TRBV7-6, the J gene TRBJ2-7, with 7 bases that match TRBD2. Trimming took 5 bases from V and 6 from J; bases not matched to a gene: 16. CDR3 length: 16 residues. Germline-derived CDR1 and CDR2 are SGHVS and FNYEAQ. CDR3: CASSPSPKAGWSEQYF. Written as DNA, the CDR3 is TGTGCCAGCAGCCCATCCCCGAAAGCGGGATGGAGCGAGCAGTACTTC. Looking up the rest from reference TRBV7-6 and TRBJ2-7 gives the full variable domain: GAGVSQSPRYKVTKRGQDVALRCDPISGHVSLYWYRQALGQGPEFLTYFNYEAQQDKSGLPNDRFSAERPEGSISTLTIQRTEQRDSAMYRCASSPSPKAGWSEQYFGPGTRLTVT.

This clone was seen repeatedly, ten times or more. The chain recombines TRBV27 with TRBJ1-5; 7 bases align to TRBD1. The CDR3 totals 19 residues. Germline-derived CDR1 and CDR2 are MNHEY and SMNVEV (reference sequence). Losses at the gene ends were 4 bases for V and 5 bases for J; bases not matched to a gene: 20. CDR3 loop: CASSSTLIPETGIYQPQHF. The DNA for the CDR3 is TGTGCCAGCAGTTCCACTCTCATCCCAGAGACAGGGATTTATCAGCCCCAGCATTTT.

This clone was counted at least ten times. The V gene is TRBV7-8, the J gene TRBJ2-3, with 8 bases that match TRBD1. Trimming took 5 bases from V and 0 from J; bases not matched to a gene: 10. CDR1 SGHVS and CDR2 FQNEAQ come from the germline V gene. The CDR3 totals 17 residues. CDR3 bases: TGTGCCAGCAGCGGAAGGACAGGGATCTCTAGCACAGATACGCAGTATTTT. Protein sequence: CASSGRTGISSTDTQYF.

This clone has at least ten counts. The J gene is TRBJ1-1, the V gene TRBV2; D might be TRBD1 (5 bases). Germline values: CDR1 SNHLY, CDR2 FYNNEI. Trimming removed 5 bases at V and 2 bases at J, with 12 bases between. The CDR3 loop spans 14 amino acids. The CDR3 reads CASSPRQQNTEAFF. In DNA form, the CDR3 reads TGTGCCAGCAGTCCCCGACAGCAAAACACTGAAGCTTTCTTT.

At least ten counts were recorded for this clone. The chain couples TRBV5-1 to TRBJ2-5; D is possibly TRBD2 (6 bases). V lost 3 bases, J lost 5 bases, and 17 bases lay in between. The germline CDR1 and CDR2 sequences are SGHRS and YFSETQ. CDR3 length equals 15 residues. The CDR3 loop reads CASSSSQDYWETQYF. The CDR3 bases are TGCGCCAGCAGCTCTTCCCAGGACTATTGGGAGACCCAGTACTTC.

This clone showed up many times. The V gene is TRBV7-2, the J gene TRBJ2-1; 11 bases agree with TRBD2. This CDR3 comprises 18 residues. Per germline, CDR1 SGHTA and CDR2 FQGNSA. V gave up 4 bases and J gave up 5 bases; unmatched junction bases: 13. CDR3 in amino acids: CASSSSFSGGVRNNEQFF. The DNA for the CDR3 is TGTGCCAGCAGCTCCTCCTTTAGCGGGGGGGTTCGCAACAATGAGCAGTTCTTC. Based on the CDR3 plus reference TRBV7-2 and TRBJ2-1, the full variable domain is GAGVSQSPSNKVTEKGKDVELRCDPISGHTALYWYRQSLGQGLEFLIYFQGNSAPDKSGLPSDRFSAERTGGSVSTLTIQRTQQEDSAVYLCASSSSFSGGVRNNEQFFGPGTRLTVL.

There are many counts of this clone. This sequence joins TRBV7-2 and TRBJ2-7; 7 bases match TRBD2. Germline assignment: CDR1 SGHTA and CDR2 FQGNSA. The length of the CDR3 is 14 residues. Trimming at V came to 5 bases and at J to 9 bases, leaving 13 bases not matched to a gene. The CDR3 nucleotides read TGTGCCAGCAGCAACCTAGCGGCCTCGAGTCCGCAGTACTTC. Translation gives CASSNLAASSPQYF.

This clone appeared many times. The chain links TRBV5-1 to TRBJ2-1; TRBD2 aligns across 11 bases. V lost 6 bases to trimming and J lost 7 bases; unmatched junction nucleotides: 12. Germline CDR1 SGHRS, CDR2 YFSETQ. The CDR3 is 16 amino acids. Written as DNA, the CDR3 is TGCGCCAGCACACCTCGGGTAGCGGGAGGGCGAAATGAGCAGTTCTTC. The encoded protein is CASTPRVAGGRNEQFF.

This clone was seen ten or more times. The chain employs TRBV27 and TRBJ1-1; D is unclear. This CDR3 has 13 amino acids. Germline CDR1 and CDR2: MNHEY and SMNVEV (reference sequence). V lost 2 bases and J 4 bases, leaving 8 bases between the germline ends. CDR3: CASSLLSSTEAFF. In DNA, the CDR3 is TGTGCCAGCAGTTTACTGTCCAGCACTGAAGCTTTCTTT.

This clone came up many times. This rearrangement joins TRBV27 to TRBJ1-1; 7 bases fit TRBD1. V shed 0 bases and J 0 bases; nucleotides not matched to a gene: 1. The CDR3 is made up of 15 amino acids. Germline V CDR1 and CDR2: MNHEY, SMNVEV (reference sequence). The CDR3 DNA reads TGTGCCAGCAGTTTATCGGGACAGCTGAACACTGAAGCTTTCTTT. It codes for CASSLSGQLNTEAFF.

The table lists this clone with many counts. V usage is TRBV2 and J usage is TRBJ2-1, with D perhaps TRBD1 (8 bases). In germline, CDR1 is SNHLY, CDR2 FYNNEI. The CDR3 spans 15 residues. V was shortened by 1 base and J by 9 bases, with 16 bases between the two germline ends. CDR3: CASSEDRYRGGEQFF. The CDR3 DNA reads as TGTGCCAGCAGTGAAGATCGGTACAGGGGGGGTGAGCAGTTCTTC. Complete variable domain (other parts from reference TRBV2 and TRBJ2-1): EPEVTQTPSHQVTQMGQEVILRCVPISNHLYFYWYRQILGQKVEFLVSFYNNEISEKSEIFDDQFSVERPDGSNFTLKIRSTKLEDSAMYFCASSEDRYRGGEQFFGPGTRLTVL.

This clone has at least ten counts. The rearrangement links TRBV6-6 to TRBJ1-1, with D possibly being TRBD1 (5 bases). CDR1 MNHNY and CDR2 SVGAGI come from the germline V gene (reference sequence). This CDR3 is 13 amino acids long. Trimming removed 6 bases from V and 7 bases from J, with 15 bases in between. In DNA, the CDR3 is TGTGCCAGCAGGATCAGGGTCAATGGTGAAGCTTTCTTT. Translating gives CASRIRVNGEAFF.

This clone rates as medium-sized. This chain connects TRBV6-5 to TRBJ1-5, with D possibly being TRBD1 (6 bases). This CDR3 comprises 13 residues. V shed 2 bases and J shed 6 bases, with 8 bases lying between them. Germline CDR1 reads MNHEY; CDR2 reads SVGAGI. CDR3 DNA sequence: TGTGCCAGCAGTTACAACAGGGCTCAGCCCCAGCATTTT. Its translation is CASSYNRAQPQHF.

This clone was counted only a few times. This chain uses TRBV7-9 with TRBJ2-5; 10 bases map to TRBD1. The closer fit of TRBJ2-7 to the DNA end suggests the J call may be wrong. Germline V CDR1 and CDR2: SEHNR, FQNEAQ (reference sequence). This CDR3 is 16 amino acids long. The CDR3 DNA reads TGTGCCAGCAGTCCTATCCCAGGGACAGGGGCCTACGAGCAGTACTTC. Translation gives CASSPIPGTGAYEQYF.

Many counts were recorded for this clone. The rearrangement joins TRBV11-2 to TRBJ1-2; a possible D gene is TRBD1 (6 bases). Germline lookup yields CDR1 SGHAT and CDR2 FQNNGV. Trimming took 5 bases from V and 0 from J, leaving 13 bases between them. CDR3 length: 15 residues. CDR3 in amino acids: CASSSRDIANYGYTF. The CDR3 coding sequence is TGTGCCAGCAGCAGCCGGGACATAGCTAACTATGGCTACACCTTC.

Ten or more counts support this clone. The chain uses TRBV5-6 and TRBJ2-1, with a possible D match to TRBD1 (6 bases). The CDR3 has 13 amino acids. Trimming stripped 0 bases from V and 9 bases from J, with 10 bases between. Germline values: CDR1 SGHDT, CDR2 YYEEEE. The CDR3 spells CASSLDRDGEQFF. For the CDR3, the DNA is TGTGCCAGCAGCTTGGACAGGGATGGTGAGCAGTTCTTC.

This clone was detected ten times or more. This rearrangement joins TRBV4-1 to TRBJ2-3; no firm D call. The germline V gene has CDR1 MGHRA and CDR2 YSYEKL. The V gene lost 5 bases and the J gene lost 6 bases, with 12 bases spanning the gap. The CDR3 consists of 13 residues. The CDR3, as DNA: TGCGCCAGCAGCTTTAAGCTGGTGGATACGCAGTATTTT. Translated, it gives CASSFKLVDTQYF.

In this sample, this clone turned up many times. The chain links TRBV6-6 to TRBJ1-2, with 7 bases that match TRBD1. The V and J ends lost 4 bases and 4 bases, in that order; junction bases with no gene match: 9. The CDR3 contains 15 residues. Germline V CDR1 and CDR2: MNHNY, SVGAGI (reference sequence). The CDR3 DNA reads as TGTGCCAGCAGTTCCGGACAGGTTCGCTCCTATGGCTACACCTTC. It translates to CASSSGQVRSYGYTF.

This clone showed up many times. The V gene is TRBV6-1, the J gene TRBJ2-1, with TRBD2 matching 10 bases. This CDR3 spans 13 amino acids. V was pared by 11 bases and J by 8 bases, with 9 bases of the junction left unmatched. Germline V gene data show CDR1 as MNHNS and CDR2 as SASEGT. CDR3 sequence reads: CAPECSGGDEQFF. CDR3 DNA sequence: TGTGCCCCAGAGTGCAGCGGGGGGGATGAGCAGTTCTTC.

Many counts were recorded for this clone. The chain uses TRBV19 and TRBJ2-2; 9 nucleotides line up with TRBD1. The V segment lost 3 bases and the J segment 6 bases; nucleotides outside the gene matches: 11. There are 17 residues in the CDR3. Germline V lookup: CDR1 LNHDA, CDR2 SQIVND (reference sequence). The CDR3 region has the DNA TGTGCCAGTAGTATCCTCTGGACAGGGGAAGGGGCCGGGGAGCTGTTTTTT. It specifies CASSILWTGEGAGELFF. Together with reference TRBV19 and TRBJ2-2, the CDR3 gives the full variable domain: DGGITQSPKYLFRKEGQNVTLSCEQNLNHDAMYWYRQDPGQGLRLIYYSQIVNDFQKGDIAEGYSVSREKKESFPLTVTSAQKNPTAFYLCASSILWTGEGAGELFFGEGSRLTVL.

This clone was seen ten or more times. The chain carries TRBV2 and TRBJ2-1; weak D call: TRBD2 (5 bases). This CDR3 is 15 amino acids long. CDR1 is SNHLY, CDR2 FYNNEI, per germline. V lost 10 bases and J lost 0, with 16 bases in between. CDR3 coding DNA: TGTGCCACCGCGTGGACGGGGAGCTCCTACAATGAGCAGTTCTTC. It yields the protein CATAWTGSSYNEQFF.

This clone has a count of ten or more. The genes are TRBV6-1 and TRBJ1-2; 10 positions match TRBD1. The germline CDR1 and CDR2 sequences are MNHNS and SASEGT. This CDR3 is 14 amino acids long. J lost 3 bases, V lost 4 bases, and 2 bases had no gene match. The CDR3 sequence is CASSVGTGDYGYTF. In nucleotides, the CDR3 is TGTGCCAGCAGTGTCGGGACAGGGGACTATGGCTACACCTTC.